A selection of T cell receptor beta chains follows, all from one sample in a study of vaccination and CD4 T cells after COVID-19. TCRdb re-called the PCR reads with MiXCR, one entry per CDR3 protein. The repertoire holds about 9,900 distinct CDR3 sequences, with 34% as singletons. These receptors are not linked to any known antigen. Sequenced sample: CD4+ T cells from blood, cultured in vitro. The receptors were sampled from a human donor in good health. Each CDR3 is given with its conserved first and last residue. The D gene is left open where the match is weak. For some rows the clone size is stated as once, few or many, or as a class when expanded; others skip it.

CASRLQGGNEQFF | TGTGCCAGCAGGCTGCAGGGGGGCAATGAGCAGTTCTTC | TRBV2 | 13 | . | . | TRBJ2-1
CASSFGAGQETQYF | TGTGCCAGCAGCTTTGGGGCAGGACAAGAGACCCAGTACTTC | TRBV7-9 | 14 | . | . | TRBJ2-5
CASSLTGGETEAFF | TGTGCCAGCAGCCTGACAGGGGGAGAGACTGAAGCTTTCTTT | TRBV7-8 | 14 | few | TRBD1 | TRBJ1-1
CASSSPRDRGIGYTF | TGTGCCAGCAGCTCCCCGCGGGACAGGGGGATTGGCTACACCTTC | TRBV7-9 | 15 | few | TRBD1 | TRBJ1-2
CASTLAGGLPDTQYF | TGTGCCAGCACCCTAGCGGGGGGGCTACCAGATACGCAGTATTTT | TRBV6-1 | 15 | . | TRBD2 | TRBJ2-3
CASAGGGPSGNTIYF | TGTGCCAGTGCTGGCGGGGGTCCCTCTGGAAACACCATATATTTT | TRBV6-1 | 15 | . | . | TRBJ1-3
CSAPGGSGNTIYF | TGCAGTGCGCCGGGAGGCTCTGGAAACACCATATATTTT | TRBV20-1 | 13 | . | . | TRBJ1-3
CASSFVAGGEDTQYF | TGTGCCAGCAGCTTTGTAGCGGGGGGGGAGGATACGCAGTATTTT | TRBV11-2 | 15 | . | TRBD2 | TRBJ2-3
CSADQVGGVNNSPLHF | TGCAGTGCAGACCAGGTGGGGGGCGTCAATAATTCACCCCTCCACTTT | TRBV20-1 | 16 | few | . | TRBJ1-6
CSAASGLAVYEQYF | TGCAGTGCCGCCTCTGGACTAGCCGTTTACGAGCAGTACTTC | TRBV20-1 | 14 | . | TRBD2 | TRBJ2-7
CSAASLGADGELFF | TGCAGTGCGGCTTCCCTGGGGGCGGACGGGGAGCTGTTTTTT | TRBV20-1 | 14 | . | . | TRBJ2-2
CASSYSRQDNYEQYF | TGTGCCAGCAGTTACTCGAGGCAGGACAACTACGAGCAGTACTTC | TRBV6-5 | 15 | few | . | TRBJ2-7
CSASPPQGVTEAFF | TGCAGTGCTAGCCCCCCCCAGGGGGTCACTGAAGCTTTCTTT | TRBV20-1 | 14 | few | TRBD1 | TRBJ1-1
CASSYYTGWTEAFF | TGTGCCAGCAGTTACTATACGGGGTGGACTGAAGCTTTCTTT | TRBV6-5 | 14 | few | . | TRBJ1-1
CASSRGGDTGELFF | TGTGCCAGCAGCCGCGGGGGGGACACCGGGGAGCTGTTTTTT | TRBV7-3 | 14 | few | TRBD2 | TRBJ2-2
CSARGTGRMKNTEAFF | TGCAGTGCTAGAGGGACAGGGAGAATGAAGAACACTGAAGCTTTCTTT | TRBV20-1 | 16 | few | TRBD1 | TRBJ1-1
CASSTGARLALPLSEQYF | TGTGCCAGCAGTACGGGCGCGCGGCTAGCTCTCCCCCTCTCCGAGCAGTACTTC | TRBV6-1 | 18 | . | . | TRBJ2-7
CASSPQTRENTEAFF | TGTGCCAGCTCACCACAGACTAGGGAGAACACTGAAGCTTTCTTT | TRBV18 | 15 | . | . | TRBJ1-1
CASSSTGVNTEAFF | TGTGCCAGCAGTTCTACAGGGGTGAACACTGAAGCTTTCTTT | TRBV6-5 | 14 | . | TRBD1 | TRBJ1-1
CAQGPGETQYF | TGTGCTCAGGGGCCAGGGGAGACCCAGTACTTC | TRBV30 | 11 | . | . | TRBJ2-5
CASSSRHGYTF | TGTGCCAGCAGCTCGCGACACGGCTACACCTTC | TRBV7-9 | 11 | few | . | TRBJ1-2
CASSQAGTANYGYTF | TGTGCCAGCAGCCAAGCCGGGACCGCTAACTATGGCTACACCTTC | TRBV2 | 15 | . | . | TRBJ1-2
CASSPLAGTGDDYGYTF | TGTGCCAGCTCACCACTGGCCGGGACAGGGGATGACTATGGCTACACCTTC | TRBV18 | 17 | . | TRBD1 | TRBJ1-2
CASSLRRGSQYSNQPQHF | TGTGCCAGCAGTTTACGCAGGGGATCACAATATAGCAATCAGCCCCAGCATTTT | TRBV27 | 18 | few | . | TRBJ1-5
CASSGTGEPGEAFF | TGTGCCAGCAGTGGAACAGGGGAACCGGGTGAAGCTTTCTTT | TRBV6-2/TRBV6-3 | 14 | . | TRBD1 | TRBJ1-1
CASRRTSGADTQYF | TGTGCCAGCAGGCGGACTAGCGGGGCAGATACGCAGTATTTT | TRBV12-3/TRBV12-4 | 14 | . | TRBD2 | TRBJ2-3
CSARVSHGYTF | TGCAGTGCTAGAGTGAGCCATGGCTACACCTTC | TRBV20-1 | 11 | few | . | TRBJ1-2
CAGSLGTGGDGELFF | TGTGCCGGCAGCCTAGGGACAGGGGGGGACGGGGAGCTGTTTTTT | TRBV4-2 | 15 | . | TRBD1 | TRBJ2-2
CASSEYEAQRAFF | TGTGCCAGCAGTGAATACGAGGCGCAGCGAGCTTTCTTT | TRBV25-1 | 13 | few | . | TRBJ1-1
CASTLDGIGGNEQFF | TGTGCCAGCACCCTCGATGGGATCGGGGGAAATGAGCAGTTCTTC | TRBV12-3/TRBV12-4 | 15 | . | . | TRBJ2-1
CASSLNARTDTQYF | TGTGCCAGCAGCTTAAACGCCCGCACAGATACGCAGTATTTT | TRBV7-3 | 14 | . | . | TRBJ2-3
CASRPDSRLANYGYTF | TGTGCCAGCAGGCCGGACTCACGACTAGCTAACTATGGCTACACCTTC | TRBV6-1 | 16 | few | . | TRBJ1-2
CASSPPSGGRGEKLFF | TGTGCCAGCAGCCCACCCAGCGGGGGCCGCGGTGAAAAACTGTTTTTT | TRBV21-1 | 16 | . | . | TRBJ1-4
CASSWDRGQPQHF | TGTGCCAGTAGCTGGGACAGGGGTCAGCCCCAGCATTTT | TRBV19 | 13 | . | TRBD1 | TRBJ1-5
CASSLAGIHGYTF | TGTGCCAGCAGCTTAGCGGGGATTCATGGCTACACCTTC | TRBV7-9 | 13 | few | . | TRBJ1-2
CASSEAPHAYQPQHF | TGTGCCAGCAGTGAAGCGCCTCATGCCTATCAGCCCCAGCATTTT | TRBV2 | 15 | . | . | TRBJ1-5
CAWSQGPWNTEAFF | TGTGCCTGGAGTCAGGGACCGTGGAACACTGAAGCTTTCTTT | TRBV30 | 14 | once | . | TRBJ1-1
CASSEAGRRYGYTF | TGTGCCAGCAGTGAAGCAGGACGGCGGTATGGCTACACCTTC | TRBV6-1 | 14 | . | . | TRBJ1-2
CASNEGQSYGYTF | TGTGCCAGCAACGAGGGACAGAGCTATGGCTACACCTTC | TRBV7-8 | 13 | few | TRBD1 | TRBJ1-2